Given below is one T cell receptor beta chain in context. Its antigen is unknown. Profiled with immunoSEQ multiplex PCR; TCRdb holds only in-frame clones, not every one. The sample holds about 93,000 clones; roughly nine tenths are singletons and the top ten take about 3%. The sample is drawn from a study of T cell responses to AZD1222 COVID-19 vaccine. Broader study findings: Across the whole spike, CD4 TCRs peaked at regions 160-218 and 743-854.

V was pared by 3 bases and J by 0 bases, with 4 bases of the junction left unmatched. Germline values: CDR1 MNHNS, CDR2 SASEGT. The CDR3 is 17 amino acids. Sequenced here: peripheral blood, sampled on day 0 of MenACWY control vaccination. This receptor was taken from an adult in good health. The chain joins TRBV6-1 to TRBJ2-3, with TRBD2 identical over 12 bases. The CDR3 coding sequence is TGTGCCAGCAGTGACGGGACTAGCGGGCCTAGCACAGATACGCAGTATTTT. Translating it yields CASSDGTSGPSTDTQYF.